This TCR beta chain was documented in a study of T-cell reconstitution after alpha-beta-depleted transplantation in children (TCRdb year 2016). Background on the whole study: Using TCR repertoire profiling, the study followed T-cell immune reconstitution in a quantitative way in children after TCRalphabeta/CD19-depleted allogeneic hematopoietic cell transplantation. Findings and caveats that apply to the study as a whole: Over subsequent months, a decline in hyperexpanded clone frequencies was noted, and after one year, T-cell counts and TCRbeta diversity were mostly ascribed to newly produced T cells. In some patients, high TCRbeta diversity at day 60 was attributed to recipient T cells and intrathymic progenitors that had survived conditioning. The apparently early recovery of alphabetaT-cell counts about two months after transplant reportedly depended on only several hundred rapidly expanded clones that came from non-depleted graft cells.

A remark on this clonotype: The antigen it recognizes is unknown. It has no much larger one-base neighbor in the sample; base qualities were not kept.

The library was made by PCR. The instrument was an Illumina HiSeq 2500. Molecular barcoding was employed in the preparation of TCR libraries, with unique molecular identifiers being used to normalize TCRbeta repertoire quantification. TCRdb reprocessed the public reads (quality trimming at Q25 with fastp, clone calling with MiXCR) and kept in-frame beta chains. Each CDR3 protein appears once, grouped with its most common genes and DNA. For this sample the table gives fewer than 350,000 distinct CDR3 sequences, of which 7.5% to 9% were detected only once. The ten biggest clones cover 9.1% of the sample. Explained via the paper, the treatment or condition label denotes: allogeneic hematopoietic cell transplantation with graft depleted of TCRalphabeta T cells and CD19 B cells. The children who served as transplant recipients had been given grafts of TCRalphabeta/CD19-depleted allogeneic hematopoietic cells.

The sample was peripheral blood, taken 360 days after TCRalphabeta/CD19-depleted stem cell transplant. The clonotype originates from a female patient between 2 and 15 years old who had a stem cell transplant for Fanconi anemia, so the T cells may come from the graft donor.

Read as DNA, the sequence is TGTGCCAGCAGCTTAGTAGAGGTTGGGAGGTCACCCCTCCACTTT. Translation gives CASSLVEVGRSPLHF. Here the chain combines TRBV7-8 and TRBJ1-6; no confident D gene assignment can be made. V is reduced by 1 base and J by 10 bases, leaving a spacing of 14 bases between them. Reading from cysteine to phenylalanine, the CDR3 counts 15 amino acids. Of the read, only the CDR3 DNA is kept; its 45 bases are in frame from base 1. From the germline V gene, CDR1 is SGHVS and CDR2 is FQNEAQ.